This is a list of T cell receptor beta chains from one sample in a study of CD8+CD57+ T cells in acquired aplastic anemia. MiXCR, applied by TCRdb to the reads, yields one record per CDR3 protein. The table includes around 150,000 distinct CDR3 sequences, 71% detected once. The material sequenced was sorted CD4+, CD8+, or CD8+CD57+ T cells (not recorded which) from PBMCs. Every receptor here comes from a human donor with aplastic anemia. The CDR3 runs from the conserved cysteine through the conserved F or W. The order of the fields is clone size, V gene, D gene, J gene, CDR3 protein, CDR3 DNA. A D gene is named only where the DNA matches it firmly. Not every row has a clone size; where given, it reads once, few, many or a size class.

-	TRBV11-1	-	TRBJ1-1	CASSHGGGPYEAFF	TGTGCCAGCAGCCATGGGGGGGGCCCATATGAAGCTTTCTTT
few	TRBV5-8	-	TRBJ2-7	CASSHGGQIYEQYF	TGTGCCAGCAGCCATGGCGGGCAGATCTACGAGCAGTACTTC
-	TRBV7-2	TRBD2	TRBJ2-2	CASTVSGGAGELFF	TGTGCCAGCACTGTGAGCGGGGGGGCCGGGGAGCTGTTTTTT
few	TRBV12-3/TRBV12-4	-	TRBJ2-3	CASSLKGRGGKDTQYF	TGTGCCAGCAGTTTAAAGGGCAGGGGGGGGAAAGATACGCAGTATTTT
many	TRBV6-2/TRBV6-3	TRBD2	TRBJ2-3	CASSRASGDADTQYF	TGTGCCAGCTCACGGGCTAGCGGGGATGCAGATACGCAGTATTTT
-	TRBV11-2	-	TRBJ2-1	CASSSGGPNEQFF	TGTGCCAGCTCTTCCGGGGGCCCCAATGAGCAGTTCTTC
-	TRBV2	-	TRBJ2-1	CASNRDLDNEQFF	TGTGCCAGCAACCGGGACTTGGACAATGAGCAGTTCTTC
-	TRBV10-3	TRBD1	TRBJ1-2	CAISVGTGSNYGYTF	TGTGCCATCAGTGTTGGGACAGGGAGTAACTATGGCTACACCTTC
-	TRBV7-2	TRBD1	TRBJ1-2	CASSLDRVANYGYTF	TGTGCCAGCAGCTTGGACAGGGTAGCTAACTATGGCTACACCTTC
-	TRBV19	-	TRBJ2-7	CASSIWGASTYEQYF	TGTGCCAGTAGTATCTGGGGGGCTTCGACCTACGAGCAGTACTTC
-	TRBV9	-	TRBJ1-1	CASSVSGENTEAFF	TGTGCCAGCAGCGTATCGGGTGAGAACACTGAAGCTTTCTTT
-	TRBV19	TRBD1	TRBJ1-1	CASSTDRWNTEAFF	TGTGCCAGTAGTACGGACAGGTGGAACACTGAAGCTTTCTTT
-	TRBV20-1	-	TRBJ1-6	CSARPGTNSPLHF	TGCAGTGCTAGACCCGGGACGAATTCACCCCTCCACTTT
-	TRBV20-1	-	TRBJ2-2	CSDSRGANTGELFF	TGCAGTGACTCGCGGGGAGCGAACACCGGGGAGCTGTTTTTT
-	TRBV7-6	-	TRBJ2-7	CASSLGWSSYEQYF	TGTGCCAGCAGCTTAGGGTGGAGCTCCTACGAGCAGTACTTC
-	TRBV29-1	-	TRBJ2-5	CSVVGTRYETQYF	TGCAGCGTGGTGGGAACTAGATACGAGACCCAGTACTTC
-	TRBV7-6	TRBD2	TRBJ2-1	CASSTGGSYNEQFF	TGTGCCAGCAGCACGGGAGGGTCCTACAATGAGCAGTTCTTC
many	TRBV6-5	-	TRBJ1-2	CASSYSSIYGYTF	TGTGCCAGCAGTTACTCAAGCATCTATGGCTACACCTTC
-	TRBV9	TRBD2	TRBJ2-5	CASSAGGPGETQYF	TGTGCCAGCTCAGCGGGAGGGCCGGGAGAGACCCAGTACTTC
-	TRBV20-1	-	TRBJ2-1	CSARDNEQFF	TGCAGTGCTAGAGACAATGAGCAGTTCTTC
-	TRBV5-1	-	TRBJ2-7	CASSFLGDSSYEQYF	TGCGCCAGCAGCTTCCTTGGGGATAGCTCCTACGAGCAGTACTTC
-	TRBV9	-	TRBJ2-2	CASSFVPGELFF	TGTGCCAGCAGCTTTGTCCCTGGGGAGCTGTTTTTT
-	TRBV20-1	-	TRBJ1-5	CSANRQLSNQPQHF	TGCAGTGCCAACCGACAGCTTAGCAATCAGCCCCAGCATTTT
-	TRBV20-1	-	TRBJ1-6	CSARRSQPNSPLHF	TGCAGTGCTAGACGGTCCCAGCCTAATTCACCCCTCCACTTT